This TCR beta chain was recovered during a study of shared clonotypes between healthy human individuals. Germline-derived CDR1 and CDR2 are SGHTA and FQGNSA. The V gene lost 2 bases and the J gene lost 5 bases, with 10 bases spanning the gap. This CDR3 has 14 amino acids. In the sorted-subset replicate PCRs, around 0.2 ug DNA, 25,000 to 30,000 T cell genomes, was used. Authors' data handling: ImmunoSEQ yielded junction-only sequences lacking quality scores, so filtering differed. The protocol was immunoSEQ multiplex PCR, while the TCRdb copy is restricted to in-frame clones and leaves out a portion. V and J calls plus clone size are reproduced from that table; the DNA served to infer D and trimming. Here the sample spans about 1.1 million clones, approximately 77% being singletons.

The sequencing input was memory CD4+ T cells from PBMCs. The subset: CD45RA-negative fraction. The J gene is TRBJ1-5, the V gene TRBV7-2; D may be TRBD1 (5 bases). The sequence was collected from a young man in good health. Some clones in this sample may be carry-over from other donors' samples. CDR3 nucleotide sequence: TGTGCCAGCAGCTTAACCCAGGGTTATCAGCCCCAGCATTTT. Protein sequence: CASSLTQGYQPQHF.